This T cell receptor beta chain is from a study of blood T cell repertoires in COVID-19. Study-level information: The analysed material was cDNA or gDNA that came from T cells, B-cell-depleted T cells, or PBMCs.

V was pared by 3 bases and J by 0 bases, with 16 bases of the junction left unmatched. CDR3 length: 20 amino acids. The germline V gene has CDR1 MGHRA and CDR2 YSYEKL. In the original workflow: The assay estimated nucleated cells by amplifying reference gene primers. Some clones are missing from TCRdb's copy, which holds only in-frame ones; the method was immunoSEQ multiplex PCR. V and J calls and clone size follow that table, whereas D and trimming were derived from the DNA. The sample consists of around 150,000 clones, roughly 91% of them appearing once. The specimen sequenced was peripheral blood. V usage is TRBV4-1 and J usage is TRBJ2-1; 8 nucleotides agree with TRBD2. This TCR was sampled from a woman aged 45-60 years with acute or convalescent COVID-19. DNA for the CDR3: TGCGCCAGCAGCCACACCCAAAGGTCCGGGGGGGTTCTCTCCTACAATGAGCAGTTCTTC. This encodes CASSHTQRSGGVLSYNEQFF.